One TCR beta chain is described in this entry. The antigen remains undetermined. The data belong to a study of CXCR3-negative and CXCR3-positive naive CD8 T cells. Notes on the study in general: More hydrophobic TRB CDR3s occurred in CXCR3-positive than in CXCR3-negative naive cells.

With UMI labels, 5' RACE was used to prepare the TRB cDNA libraries. With the 5' RACE reads reprocessed, TCRdb shows one record per CDR3 protein and no DNA. This repertoire includes roughly 140,000 distinct CDR3 sequences. The CDR3 is 14 amino acids. Germline-derived CDR1 and CDR2 are SGHTA and FQGTGA. The chain uses TRBV7-3 and TRBJ2-1; TCRdb selects TRBD2, and the lack of DNA leaves this call unchecked. This receptor was taken from a human donor in good health. Some clones in this sample may be carry-over from other donors' samples. The source material was naive CXCR3+ CD8+ T cells from blood. The subset denotes: CD45RO-CCR7+CD27+CD95- naive CD8+ T cells expressing CXCR3 (TNR3+). CDR3 sequence: CASSPGLAGDEQFF.